The TCR beta chain under discussion was sequenced for a study of blood T cell repertoires in COVID-19. TCRdb's copy holds only in-frame clones and misses some; the assay was immunoSEQ multiplex PCR. The repertoire holds more than 55,000 clones, almost 90% seen once, with approximately 4.3% in the top ten. V lost 6 bases to trimming and J lost 1 base; unmatched junction nucleotides: 6. The CDR3 contains 14 residues. Germline V lookup: CDR1 MNHNY, CDR2 SVGAGI (reference sequence). The rearrangement uses TRBV6-6 and TRBJ2-7, with 7 bases that match TRBD1. The receptor was isolated from a man between 60 and 70 years old with acute or convalescent COVID-19. The material sequenced was peripheral blood. The CDR3 nucleotides are TGTGCCAGCAGCCCACAGGGGATATCCTACGAGCAGTACTTC. Amino acids: CASSPQGISYEQYF.